The text below deals with one T cell receptor beta chain. No antigen is known for it. A much larger clone lies a single base off, so this may be a read error. This sample was included in a study of human T cells and chemical hapten exposure. Broader study findings: Donors in the study had alopecia, meaning their immune response may differ from healthy people's.

CDR1 ENHRY and CDR2 SYGVKD come from the germline V gene. This CDR3 contains 15 residues. TCRdb used MiXCR to reprocess the RACE reads, holding one entry per CDR3 protein. The data contain some 350,000 distinct CDR3 sequences, under 8% of them singletons. Specified time point: patch test 1, 2 weeks after DPC sensitization. Treatment in this sample: therapeutic diphenylcyclopropenone sensitization with weekly scalp DPC. The sample here was whole blood, taken in connection with sensitization to the hapten diphenylcyclopropenone (DPC). This sequence originates from a woman under 30 with alopecia areata. Some clones in this sample may be carry-over from other donors' samples. The rearrangement links TRBV10-3 to TRBJ1-4; D uncertain. The CDR3 here is CAIGESVGEGEKLFF. The CDR3 DNA reads TGTGCCATCGGTGAGTCGGTGGGCGAAGGGGAAAAACTGTTTTTT.